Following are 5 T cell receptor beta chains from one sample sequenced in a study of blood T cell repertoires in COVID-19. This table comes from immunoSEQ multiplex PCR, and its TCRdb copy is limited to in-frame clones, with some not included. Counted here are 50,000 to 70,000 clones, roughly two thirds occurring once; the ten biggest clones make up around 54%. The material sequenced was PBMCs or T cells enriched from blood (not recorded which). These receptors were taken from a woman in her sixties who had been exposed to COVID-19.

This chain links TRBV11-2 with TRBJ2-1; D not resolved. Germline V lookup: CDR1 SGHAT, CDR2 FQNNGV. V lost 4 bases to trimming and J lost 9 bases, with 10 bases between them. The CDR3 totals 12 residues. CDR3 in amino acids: CASSSLAGEQFF. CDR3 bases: TGTGCCAGCAGCTCCTTAGCTGGTGAGCAGTTCTTC.

The chain's CDR3 is CASSGERPAPLHF. CDR3 DNA sequence: TGTGCCAGCTCCGGGGAGCGCCCAGCACCCCTCCACTTT. This sequence joins TRBV18 and TRBJ1-6; D unclear. Germline lookup yields CDR1 KGHSH and CDR2 LQKENI. The CDR3 has 13 amino acids. V was trimmed by 6 bases and J by 11 bases, leaving 14 bases between them. The full variable domain, its missing parts supplied by reference TRBV18 and TRBJ1-6, is NAGVMQNPRHLVRRRGQEARLRCSPMKGHSHVYWYRQLPEEGLKFMVYLQKENIIDESGMPKERFSAEFPKEGPSILRIQQVVRGDSAAYFCASSGERPAPLHFGNGTRLTVT.

DNA for the CDR3: TGCGCCAGCAGCCTTAGACAGGTTCAGGACGAGCAGTACTTC. This encodes CASSLRQVQDEQYF. The chain has TRBV5-1 and TRBJ2-7; D perhaps matches TRBD1 (6 bases). The V gene lost 4 bases and the J gene lost 5 bases, with 16 bases spanning the gap. Germline V gene lookup returns CDR1 SGHRS and CDR2 YFSETQ. This CDR3 has 14 residues.

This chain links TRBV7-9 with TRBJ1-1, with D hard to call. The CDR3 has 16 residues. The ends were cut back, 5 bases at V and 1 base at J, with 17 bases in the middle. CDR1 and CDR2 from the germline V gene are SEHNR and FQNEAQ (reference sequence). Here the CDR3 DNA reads TGTGCCAGCAGCCCACTAGCGAGGGCCACGAACACTGAAGCTTTCTTT. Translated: CASSPLARATNTEAFF.

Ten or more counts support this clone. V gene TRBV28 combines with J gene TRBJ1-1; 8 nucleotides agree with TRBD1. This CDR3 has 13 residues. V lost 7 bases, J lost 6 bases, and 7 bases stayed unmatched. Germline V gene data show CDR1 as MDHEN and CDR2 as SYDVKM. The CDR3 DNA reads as TGTGCCAGCACCAGGGGGCGTATCGCTGAAGCTTTCTTT. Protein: CASTRGRIAEAFF.